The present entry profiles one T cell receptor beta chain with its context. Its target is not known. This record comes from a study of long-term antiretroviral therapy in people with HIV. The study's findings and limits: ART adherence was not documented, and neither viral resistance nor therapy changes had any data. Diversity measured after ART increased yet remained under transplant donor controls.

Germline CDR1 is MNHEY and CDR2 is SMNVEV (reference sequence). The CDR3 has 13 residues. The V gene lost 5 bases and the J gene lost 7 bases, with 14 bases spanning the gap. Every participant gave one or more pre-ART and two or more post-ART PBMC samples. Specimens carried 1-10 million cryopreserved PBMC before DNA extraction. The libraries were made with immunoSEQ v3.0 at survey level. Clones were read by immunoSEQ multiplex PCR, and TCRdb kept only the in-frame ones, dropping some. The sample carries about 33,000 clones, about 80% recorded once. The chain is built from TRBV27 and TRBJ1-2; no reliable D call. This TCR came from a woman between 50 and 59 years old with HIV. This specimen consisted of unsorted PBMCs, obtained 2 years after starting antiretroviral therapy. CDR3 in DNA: TGTGCCAGCAGTCCGTTGCAGGAGGGTGGCTACACCTTC. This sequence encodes CASSPLQEGGYTF.